The 8 T cell receptor beta chains in this list originate from one sample, sequenced in a study of T cell responses to AZD1222 COVID-19 vaccine. Profiling relied on immunoSEQ multiplex PCR, and the TCRdb table lists in-frame clones only, not all of them. The data contain some 130,000 clones, 84% of them singletons. Sequences were derived from peripheral blood, sampled on day 0 of AZD1222 vaccination. These receptors all come from an adult in good health.

The chain has TRBV29-1 and TRBJ1-1; D might be TRBD1 (5 bases). Per the germline V gene, CDR1 is SQVTM and CDR2 is ANQGSEA. The V end was cut by 7 bases, the J end by 7 bases, with 19 bases between. This CDR3 has 13 residues. CDR3 residues: CSAVVIWGSEAFF. CDR3 sequence (DNA): TGCAGCGCAGTTGTTATCTGGGGGAGTGAAGCTTTCTTT.

The CDR3 sequence: CASSPGQGAFGETQYF. CDR3 bases: TGCGCCAGCAGCCCCGGACAGGGGGCCTTTGGGGAGACCCAGTACTTC. The rearrangement uses TRBV5-1 and TRBJ2-5; 11 bases match TRBD1. CDR3 length: 16 residues. J gave up 5 bases and V 4 bases, and 10 bases lay outside the gene matches. The germline V gene encodes CDR1 SGHRS and CDR2 YFSETQ. The entire variable domain, with the rest obtained from reference TRBV5-1 and TRBJ2-5, is as follows: KAGVTQTPRYLIKTRGQQVTLSCSPISGHRSVSWYQQTPGQGLQFLFEYFSETQRNKGNFPGRFSGRQFSNSRSEMNVSTLELGDSALYLCASSPGQGAFGETQYFGPGTRLLVL.

The chain carries TRBV2 and TRBJ2-1; D possibly corresponds to TRBD2 (5 bases). V was cut by 0 bases and J by 9 bases, with 15 bases left in between. This CDR3 contains 15 residues. From germline, CDR1 is SNHLY and CDR2 FYNNEI. The CDR3 sequence: CASSEALHPRGEQFF. CDR3 DNA sequence: TGTGCCAGCAGTGAAGCGCTTCACCCCCGGGGTGAGCAGTTCTTC.

This chain links TRBV29-1 with TRBJ1-2; D is ambiguous. There are 13 residues in the CDR3. Germline V gives CDR1 SQVTM, CDR2 ANQGSEA. V gave up 6 bases and J gave up 2 bases, with 13 bases separating them. The CDR3 region is CSVEDPGNYGYTF. The CDR3 bases are TGCAGCGTCGAGGACCCGGGGAACTATGGCTACACCTTC.

The chain employs TRBV7-9 and TRBJ2-3; D gene unclear. The CDR3 is 15 amino acids. The germline V gene encodes CDR1 SEHNR and CDR2 FQNEAQ (reference sequence). The V end lost 6 bases, the J end lost 1 base, and 14 bases lay between the germline ends. Here the CDR3 reads CASSLTSGGTDTQYF. The CDR3 DNA reads TGTGCCAGCAGTCTCACGTCAGGTGGCACAGATACGCAGTATTTT.

This clone has a single count. The genes are TRBV6-6 and TRBJ2-3; D uncertain. CDR3 length equals 15 residues. V lost 0 bases, J lost 1 base, and 8 bases lay in between. The V gene's germline CDR1 is MNHNY and CDR2 SVGAGI (reference sequence). The CDR3 here is CASSYSGVRTDTQYF. The CDR3 nucleotides are TGTGCCAGCAGTTACTCTGGGGTTCGCACAGATACGCAGTATTTT.

The CDR3 loop reads CASSFQGGAKNIQYF. The DNA of the CDR3 is TGTGCCAGCAGCTTTCAGGGGGGAGCCAAAAACATTCAGTACTTC. V and J are TRBV11-2 and TRBJ2-4; the D gene is possibly TRBD1 (7 bases). Per the germline V gene, CDR1 is SGHAT and CDR2 is FQNNGV. This CDR3 is 15 amino acids long. V dropped 3 bases and J dropped 0 bases, with 9 bases sitting between them.

In this sample, this clone turned up once. This chain uses TRBV19 with TRBJ1-2; no reliable D call. Trimming cost V 3 bases and J 4 bases, with 6 bases left between them. Germline CDR1 and CDR2: LNHDA and SQIVND (reference sequence). The CDR3 is 12 amino acids. The DNA for the CDR3 is TGTGCCAGTAGTATGAGTCTCTATGGCTACACCTTC. Translating it yields CASSMSLYGYTF.